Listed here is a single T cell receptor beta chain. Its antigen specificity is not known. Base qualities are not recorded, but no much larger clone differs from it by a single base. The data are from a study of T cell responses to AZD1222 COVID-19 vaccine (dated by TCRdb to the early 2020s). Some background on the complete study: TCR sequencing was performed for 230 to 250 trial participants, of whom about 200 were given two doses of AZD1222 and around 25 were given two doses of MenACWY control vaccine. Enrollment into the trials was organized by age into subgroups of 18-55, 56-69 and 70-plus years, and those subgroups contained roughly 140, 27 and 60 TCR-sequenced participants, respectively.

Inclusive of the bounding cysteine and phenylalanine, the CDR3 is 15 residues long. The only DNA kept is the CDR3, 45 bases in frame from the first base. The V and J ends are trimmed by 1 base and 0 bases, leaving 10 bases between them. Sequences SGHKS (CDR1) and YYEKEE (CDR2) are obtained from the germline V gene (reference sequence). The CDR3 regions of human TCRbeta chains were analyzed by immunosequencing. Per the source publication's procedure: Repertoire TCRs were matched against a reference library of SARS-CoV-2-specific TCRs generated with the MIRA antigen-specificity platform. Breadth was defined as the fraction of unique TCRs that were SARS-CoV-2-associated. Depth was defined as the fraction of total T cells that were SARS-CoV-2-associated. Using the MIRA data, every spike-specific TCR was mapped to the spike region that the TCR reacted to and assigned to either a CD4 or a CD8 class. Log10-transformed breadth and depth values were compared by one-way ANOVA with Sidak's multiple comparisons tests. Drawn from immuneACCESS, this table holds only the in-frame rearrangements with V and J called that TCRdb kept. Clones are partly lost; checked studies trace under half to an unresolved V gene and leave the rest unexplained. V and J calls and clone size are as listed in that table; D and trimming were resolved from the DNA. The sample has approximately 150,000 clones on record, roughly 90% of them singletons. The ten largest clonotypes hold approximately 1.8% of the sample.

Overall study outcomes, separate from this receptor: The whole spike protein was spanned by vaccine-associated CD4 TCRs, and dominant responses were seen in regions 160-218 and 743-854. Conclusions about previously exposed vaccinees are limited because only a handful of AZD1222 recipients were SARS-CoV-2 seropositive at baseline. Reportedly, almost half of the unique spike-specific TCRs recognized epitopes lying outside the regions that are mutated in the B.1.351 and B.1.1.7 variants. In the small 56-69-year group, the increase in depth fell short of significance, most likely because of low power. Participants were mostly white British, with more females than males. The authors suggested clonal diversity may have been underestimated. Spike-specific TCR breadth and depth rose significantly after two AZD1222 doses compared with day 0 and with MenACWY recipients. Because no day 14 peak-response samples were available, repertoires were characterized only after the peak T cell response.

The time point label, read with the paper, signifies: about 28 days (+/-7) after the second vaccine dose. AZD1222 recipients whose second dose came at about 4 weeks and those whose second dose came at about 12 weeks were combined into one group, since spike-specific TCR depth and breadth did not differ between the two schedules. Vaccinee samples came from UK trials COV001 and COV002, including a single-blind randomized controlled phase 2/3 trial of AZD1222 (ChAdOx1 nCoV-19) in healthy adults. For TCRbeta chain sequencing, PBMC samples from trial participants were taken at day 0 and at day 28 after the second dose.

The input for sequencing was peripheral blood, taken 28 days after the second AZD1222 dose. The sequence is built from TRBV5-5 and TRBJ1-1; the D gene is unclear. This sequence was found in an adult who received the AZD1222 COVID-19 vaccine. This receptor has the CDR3 CASSLTSGMNTEAFF. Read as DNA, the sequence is TGTGCCAGCAGCTTGACATCGGGGATGAACACTGAAGCTTTCTTT. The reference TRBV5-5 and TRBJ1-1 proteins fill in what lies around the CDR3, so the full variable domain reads DAGVTQSPTHLIKTRGQQVTLRCSPISGHKSVSWYQQVLGQGPQFIFQYYEKEERGRGNFPDRFSARQFPNYSSELNVNALLLGDSALYLCASSLTSGMNTEAFFGQGTRLTVV.